A selection of T cell receptor beta chains follows, all from one sample in a study of early T cells in non-severe SARS-CoV-2 infection. From the 5' RACE reads, TCRdb called clonotypes with MiXCR, one entry per CDR3 protein. The sample carries about 28,000 distinct CDR3 sequences, around 6% recorded once. Sequencing used whole blood, obtained at baseline. These receptor sequences come from an adult who was a healthcare worker with PCR-confirmed SARS-CoV-2 infection or an uninfected control (not recorded which). The CDR3 runs from the conserved cysteine through the conserved F or W. A D gene is named only where the DNA matches it firmly. Not all rows give a size; the values are once, few, many and, for expanded clones, a class.

V	J	D	size	CDR3	DNA
TRBV18	TRBJ2-2	NA	many	CASSPFAEAPTGELFF	TGTGCCAGCTCACCATTTGCGGAGGCCCCCACCGGGGAGCTGTTTTTT
TRBV9	TRBJ1-4	NA	few	CASSVADRPNEKLFF	TGTGCCAGCAGCGTAGCCGATCGGCCTAATGAAAAACTGTTTTTT
TRBV5-1	TRBJ1-4	NA	many	CASSLGQAPTNEKLFF	TGCGCCAGCAGCTTGGGACAGGCCCCAACTAATGAAAAACTGTTTTTT
TRBV20-1	TRBJ2-3	TRBD2	many	CSARDTGGAWKDTQYF	TGCAGTGCTAGAGATACCGGGGGGGCCTGGAAGGATACGCAGTATTTT
TRBV20-1	TRBJ2-4	NA	many	CSARIAGAKNIQYF	TGCAGTGCTAGAATCGCAGGGGCAAAAAACATTCAGTACTTC
TRBV5-1	TRBJ2-1	NA	many	CASSSRLSYNEQFF	TGCGCCAGCAGCTCCCGTCTCTCCTACAATGAGCAGTTCTTC
TRBV10-3	TRBJ2-3	TRBD1	NA	CAISSQGADTQYF	TGTGCCATCAGTTCCCAGGGGGCAGATACGCAGTATTTT
TRBV3-1	TRBJ2-7	TRBD1	many	CASSHLRQGPHEQYF	TGTGCCAGCAGCCATCTCCGACAGGGACCCCACGAGCAGTACTTC
TRBV6-2/TRBV6-3	TRBJ2-2	NA	few	CASNRDGNTGELFF	TGTGCCAGCAACCGGGACGGCAACACCGGGGAGCTGTTTTTT
TRBV4-1	TRBJ2-7	TRBD1	NA	CASSQYPGQGPYEQYF	TGCGCCAGCAGCCAGTATCCGGGACAGGGGCCCTACGAGCAGTACTTC
TRBV10-3	TRBJ1-3	NA	many	CAISGQGGKSGNTIYF	TGTGCCATCAGTGGCCAGGGAGGAAAGTCTGGAAACACCATATATTTT
TRBV12-3/TRBV12-4	TRBJ2-7	TRBD2	many	CASRRGGGRAEQYF	TGTGCCAGCAGGCGGGGGGGCGGAAGGGCCGAGCAGTACTTC
TRBV13	TRBJ2-7	NA	NA	CASSLAGVLYEQYF	TGTGCCAGCAGCTTAGCGGGAGTTCTATACGAGCAGTACTTC
TRBV7-8	TRBJ2-1	TRBD2	many	CASSISGRTYNEQFF	TGTGCCAGCAGCATTAGCGGGAGGACTTACAATGAGCAGTTCTTC
TRBV11-3	TRBJ2-1	TRBD2	many	CASSPRGLDEQFF	TGTGCCAGCAGCCCCCGGGGACTAGATGAGCAGTTCTTC
TRBV5-1	TRBJ2-3	TRBD2	many	CASSSSGTSGDTQYF	TGCGCCAGCAGCTCGTCCGGGACTAGCGGAGATACGCAGTATTTT
TRBV12-3/TRBV12-4	TRBJ1-2	NA	many	CASSLGQGLRGYTF	TGTGCCAGCAGTTTAGGGCAGGGCTTACGTGGCTACACCTTC
TRBV19	TRBJ1-5	NA	many	CASSSNRDGSNQPQHF	TGTGCCAGTAGTTCCAACAGGGACGGGAGCAATCAGCCCCAGCATTTT
TRBV11-3	TRBJ2-7	TRBD1	few	CASSFGQGDEQYF	TGTGCCAGCAGCTTTGGACAGGGCGACGAGCAGTACTTC
TRBV5-1	TRBJ2-2	NA	few	CASSLLAFGGELFF	TGCGCCAGCAGCTTGCTGGCGTTTGGCGGGGAGCTGTTTTTT